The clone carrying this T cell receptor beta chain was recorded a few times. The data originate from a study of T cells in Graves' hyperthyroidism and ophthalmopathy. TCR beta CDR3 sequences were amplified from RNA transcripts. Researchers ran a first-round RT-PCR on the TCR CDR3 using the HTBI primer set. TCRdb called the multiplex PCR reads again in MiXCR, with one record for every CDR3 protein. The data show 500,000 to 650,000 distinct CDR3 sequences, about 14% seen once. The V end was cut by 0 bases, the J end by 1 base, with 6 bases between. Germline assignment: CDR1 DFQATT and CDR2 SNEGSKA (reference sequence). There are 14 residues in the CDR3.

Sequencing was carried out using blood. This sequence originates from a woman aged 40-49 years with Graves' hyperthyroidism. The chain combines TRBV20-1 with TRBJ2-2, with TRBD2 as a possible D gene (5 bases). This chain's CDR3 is CSARDGGNTGELFF. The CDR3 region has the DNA TGCAGTGCTAGAGATGGAGGGAACACCGGGGAGCTGTTTTTT.